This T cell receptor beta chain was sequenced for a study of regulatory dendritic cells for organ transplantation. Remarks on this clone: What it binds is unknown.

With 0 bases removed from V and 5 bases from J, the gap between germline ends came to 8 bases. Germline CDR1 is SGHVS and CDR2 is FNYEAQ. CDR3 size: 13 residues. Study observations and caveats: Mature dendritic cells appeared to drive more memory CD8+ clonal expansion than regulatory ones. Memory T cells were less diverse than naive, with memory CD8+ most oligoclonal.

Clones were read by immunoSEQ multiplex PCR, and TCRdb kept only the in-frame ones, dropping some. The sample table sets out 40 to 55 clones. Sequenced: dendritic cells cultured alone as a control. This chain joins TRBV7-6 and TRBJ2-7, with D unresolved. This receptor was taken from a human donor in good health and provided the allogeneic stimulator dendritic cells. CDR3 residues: CASSLAAADEQYF. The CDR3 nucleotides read TGTGCCAGCAGCTTAGCGGCGGCGGACGAGCAGTACTTC.